This is a list of T cell receptor beta chains from one sample in a study of T cells in Graves' hyperthyroidism and ophthalmopathy. TCRdb itself ran the multiplex PCR reads through MiXCR, one entry per CDR3 protein. The sample contains around 720,000 distinct CDR3 sequences, over 35% of which appear only once. The sample comprised blood. These receptors were obtained from a woman aged 40 to 55 with Graves' hyperthyroidism. Both conserved end residues are part of each CDR3. Fields, in order: clone size, D gene, V gene, J gene, CDR3 protein, CDR3 DNA. A D gene is named only where the DNA matches it firmly. The size of a clone is reported for some rows only, either as once, few or many, or as a class for expanded clones.

NA	NA	TRBV4-3	TRBJ1-3	CASSQGGAGATGNTIYF	TGCGCCAGCAGCCAAGGAGGGGCGGGGGCAACTGGAAACACCATATATTTT
many	TRBD1	TRBV6-5	TRBJ1-1	CASNDPGQGTEAFF	TGTGCCAGCAACGACCCGGGACAGGGGACTGAAGCTTTCTTT
NA	NA	TRBV9	TRBJ1-2	CASSQTGEAMGYGYTF	TGTGCCAGCAGCCAAACTGGGGAGGCAATGGGGTATGGCTACACCTTC
once	NA	TRBV5-5	TRBJ1-4	CASSYQGLPDEKLFF	TGCGCCAGCAGCTATCAAGGGCTTCCGGATGAAAAACTGTTTTTT
many	TRBD1	TRBV7-8	TRBJ1-2	CASSPRPGQGAHMGYTF	TGTGCCAGCAGCCCGAGGCCGGGACAGGGGGCACATATGGGCTACACCTTC
NA	NA	TRBV7-2	TRBJ1-2	CASSLIRDTYGYTF	TGTGCCAGCAGCTTGATACGGGACACCTATGGCTACACCTTC
few	NA	TRBV7-2	TRBJ1-2	CASSLRVATYGYTF	TGTGCCAGCAGCCTCAGGGTCGCCACCTATGGCTACACCTTC
NA	NA	TRBV28	TRBJ2-6	CASSRQDGSGANVLTF	TGTGCCAGCAGTCGCCAGGACGGCTCTGGGGCCAACGTCCTGACTTTC
NA	NA	TRBV9	TRBJ1-1	CVSSAPTPNTEAFF	TGTGTCAGCAGCGCCCCCACACCCAACACTGAAGCTTTCTTT
many	NA	TRBV7-2	TRBJ1-2	CASSLGLGGSNYGYTF	TGTGCCAGCAGCTTAGGACTAGGGGGTTCTAACTATGGCTACACCTTC
NA	NA	TRBV4-3	TRBJ1-5	CASSQDLSVNQPQHF	TGCGCCAGCAGCCAAGATCTATCAGTGAATCAGCCCCAGCATTTT
NA	NA	TRBV5-5	TRBJ1-1	CASGGTPNMNTEAFF	TGTGCCAGCGGTGGGACACCGAACATGAACACTGAAGCTTTCTTT
few	NA	TRBV19	TRBJ1-1	CASKPGRFYNTEAFF	TGTGCCAGTAAACCCGGACGGTTTTATAACACTGAAGCTTTCTTT
NA	NA	TRBV6-1	TRBJ1-2	CASSEGGGPVYGYTF	TGTGCCAGCAGTGAAGGTGGCGGACCCGTATATGGCTACACCTTC
NA	NA	TRBV25-1	TRBJ1-4	CASSTDRNEKLFF	TGTGCCAGCTCGACCGACCGGAATGAAAAACTGTTTTTT
NA	TRBD1	TRBV10-2	TRBJ2-6	CASRHRGDNVLTF	TGCGCCAGCAGGCACAGGGGGGACAACGTCCTGACTTTC
once	NA	TRBV2	TRBJ2-7	CASKSTVISYEQYF	TGTGCCAGCAAATCGACGGTTATATCCTACGAGCAGTACTTC
NA	NA	TRBV4-1	TRBJ1-5	CASSPEPALSRPQHF	TGCGCCAGCAGCCCTGAGCCGGCCCTTAGTCGGCCCCAGCATTTT
NA	NA	TRBV7-2	TRBJ2-5	CASRSQSHYQETQYF	TGTGCCAGCAGGTCTCAAAGTCACTACCAAGAGACCCAGTACTTC
NA	NA	TRBV10-3	TRBJ1-1	CASSEGKGRGTEAFF	TGTGCCAGCAGTGAGGGAAAGGGCCGTGGTACTGAAGCTTTCTTT
few	NA	TRBV29-1	TRBJ1-3	CSVEKWDSGNTIYF	TGCAGCGTTGAAAAGTGGGACTCTGGAAACACCATATATTTT
NA	NA	TRBV6-5	TRBJ1-3	CASVTFPGNTIYF	TGTGCCAGCGTTACATTCCCTGGAAACACCATATATTTT
few	NA	TRBV11-2	TRBJ2-7	CASSLGGLTYEQYF	TGTGCCAGCAGCTTAGGGGGGCTAACCTACGAGCAGTACTTC
NA	TRBD1	TRBV7-9	TRBJ1-5	CASSPRTGVDQPQHF	TGTGCCAGCAGCCCTCGGACAGGGGTCGATCAGCCCCAGCATTTT
NA	NA	TRBV6-5	TRBJ1-5	CASSYDDRTYQPQHF	TGTGCCAGCAGTTACGACGACAGAACCTATCAGCCCCAGCATTTT
NA	TRBD2	TRBV7-2	TRBJ2-3	CASSLALPSRGADTQYF	TGTGCCAGCAGCTTAGCGCTTCCGTCGCGGGGGGCAGATACGCAGTATTTT
few	TRBD2	TRBV20-1	TRBJ2-2	CSARDLAGGTNTGELFF	TGCAGTGCTAGAGATCTAGCGGGAGGGACCAACACCGGGGAGCTGTTTTTT
few	TRBD1	TRBV2	TRBJ2-2	CASTRTGGRTGELFF	TGTGCCAGCACGAGGACAGGGGGCAGGACCGGGGAGCTGTTTTTT
many	NA	TRBV5-5	TRBJ1-2	CASSLDMYGYTF	TGTGCCAGCAGCTTGGATATGTATGGCTACACCTTC
NA	TRBD2	TRBV10-2	TRBJ2-7	CAIGTGTSMYEQYF	TGCGCCATCGGGACCGGGACTAGCATGTACGAGCAGTACTTC
NA	NA	TRBV5-1	TRBJ1-1	CASSLSPPGRTEAFF	TGCGCCAGCAGCTTGTCCCCTCCGGGGCGAACTGAAGCTTTCTTT
many	NA	TRBV14	TRBJ1-3	CASSHLRDTIYF	TGTGCCAGCAGCCATCTCAGGGACACCATATATTTT
once	TRBD1	TRBV5-4	TRBJ1-2	CASSLAVAPGQGDYGYTF	TGTGCCAGCAGCTTGGCTGTTGCTCCGGGACAGGGGGACTATGGCTACACCTTC
NA	NA	TRBV7-9	TRBJ1-1	CVSSARLEAFF	TGTGTCAGCAGCGCCAGGTTGGAAGCTTTCTTT
many	TRBD1	TRBV7-2	TRBJ1-4	CASSITGATNEKLFF	TGTGCCAGCAGCATTACAGGGGCAACTAATGAAAAACTGTTTTTT
NA	TRBD2	TRBV10-3	TRBJ2-5	CAISERTSGSNEETQYF	TGTGCCATCAGTGAACGGACTAGCGGGAGTAACGAAGAGACCCAGTACTTC
many	NA	TRBV5-6	TRBJ1-1	CASSFLENTEAFF	TGTGCCAGCAGCTTTTTGGAGAACACTGAAGCTTTCTTT
few	TRBD2	TRBV7-2	TRBJ2-1	CASSPERGAGYEQFF	TGTGCCAGCAGCCCTGAGCGGGGTGCGGGGTATGAGCAGTTCTTC
NA	NA	TRBV6-2/TRBV6-3	TRBJ2-7	CASSYSVGNQPQQYF	TGTGCCAGCAGTTACTCGGTGGGAAATCAGCCCCAGCAGTACTTC
NA	NA	TRBV4-3	TRBJ2-7	CASSQVWQRAYEQYF	TGCGCCAGCAGCCAAGTGTGGCAGAGAGCCTACGAGCAGTACTTC
NA	NA	TRBV20-1	TRBJ1-1	CSALVGGMNTEAFF	TGCAGTGCCTTAGTGGGGGGAATGAACACTGAAGCTTTCTTT
NA	NA	TRBV4-2	TRBJ2-1	CASSPPHPQVLNEQFF	TGTGCCAGCAGCCCCCCCCATCCTCAGGTGCTAAATGAGCAGTTCTTC
many	TRBD1	TRBV2	TRBJ2-7	CASSQARTGWDEQYF	TGTGCCAGCAGCCAAGCGCGGACAGGGTGGGACGAGCAGTACTTC
many	NA	TRBV7-8	TRBJ2-5	CASSPTLGQETQYF	TGTGCCAGCAGCCCTACTTTGGGGCAAGAGACCCAGTACTTC
NA	NA	TRBV20-1	TRBJ2-1	CSAIHDSYNEQFF	TGCAGTGCTATCCACGACAGCTACAATGAGCAGTTCTTC
NA	NA	TRBV10-3	TRBJ2-7	CAIGVRDYEQYF	TGTGCCATCGGTGTCAGGGACTACGAGCAGTACTTC
NA	TRBD1	TRBV6-5	TRBJ1-6	CASSYAPQGGNSPLHF	TGTGCCAGCAGTTACGCCCCGCAGGGGGGTAATTCACCCCTCCACTTT
few	NA	TRBV2	TRBJ2-7	CASTLVAYEQYF	TGTGCCAGTACTTTGGTCGCTTACGAGCAGTACTTC
NA	NA	TRBV6-5	TRBJ1-4	CASLDGTNEKLFF	TGTGCCAGCCTTGACGGAACTAATGAAAAACTGTTTTTT
NA	NA	TRBV7-6	TRBJ2-7	CAGSLGQIGNEQYF	TGTGCCGGCAGCTTAGGGCAGATCGGGAACGAGCAGTACTTC
NA	TRBD1	TRBV13	TRBJ1-1	CASRVRDRADTEAFF	TGTGCCAGCAGAGTCCGGGACAGGGCTGACACTGAAGCTTTCTTT
many	NA	TRBV20-1	TRBJ2-7	CSASSQGPEQYF	TGCAGTGCAAGCTCTCAGGGACCCGAGCAGTACTTC